This T cell receptor beta chain was sequenced during a study of shared clonotypes between healthy human individuals. Among the unsorted PBMC samples, replicate PCRs used approximately 270 ng DNA, 30,000 to 35,000 T cell genomes. TCRdb's copy holds only in-frame clones and misses some; the assay was immunoSEQ multiplex PCR. The sample contains 470,000 or so clones, over 75% of which appear only once. Caucasian adults living in Nashville, Tennessee, provided all samples. Worth noting for this clone: A read error may account for a junction end that differs from germline. Other nucleotide sequences in the sample specify the same CDR3.

The source of this sequence is a woman aged 40 to 50 in good health. Some clones in this sample may be carry-over from other donors' samples. Sequenced: PBMCs.

CDR3 protein: CAWSVRGTGKGYEQYF. For the CDR3, the DNA is TGTGCATGGAGTGTACGGGGGACCGGGAAAGGCTACGAGCAGTACTTC. V gene TRBV30 combines with J gene TRBJ2-7; D may be TRBD2 (6 bases). The germline V gene has CDR1 GTSNPN and CDR2 SVGIG (reference sequence). The CDR3 is made up of 16 amino acids.